Below, 5 T cell receptor beta chains from the same sample are listed, as sequenced in a study of blood T cells in healthy people across ages (dated by TCRdb to between 2014 and 2016). Receptors were amplified or captured by 5' RACE. Sequencing relied on an Illumina HiSeq 2500. A second PCR of about 6 to 12 cycles was performed with a sample-barcoded 5' primer and a J-beta primer mix. TCRdb itself trimmed the public reads at Q25 with fastp, ran MiXCR and retained productive beta chains. Rows are unified per CDR3 protein, each entry keeping the most common DNA and genes. The table for this sample lists fewer than 1,000,000 distinct CDR3 sequences; around 42% of them were counted only once. Nearly 20% of the sample goes to the ten largest clones. The sample consisted of blood. These receptors all come from a man aged 60-69 years in good health.

The V call is TRBV21-1, the J call TRBJ1-1; the D call of TRBD1 is as the table states it, not checked on the DNA. TRBV21-1 corresponds to a pseudogene. The CDR3 is made up of 11 amino acids. The CDR3 reads CARSWGTSAFF. The CDR3 DNA reads as TGTGCCCGGAGCTGGGGGACGTCAGCTTTCTTT.

The gene calls are TRBV19 and TRBJ1-5; D is unclear. V lost 3 bases to trimming and J lost 5 bases, with 14 bases between them. This CDR3 region has 15 residues. Germline V gene sequence: CDR1 LNHDA, CDR2 SQIVND (reference sequence). This chain's CDR3 is CASSMAARPHQPQHF. The CDR3 DNA is TGTGCCAGTAGTATGGCAGCGCGACCCCATCAGCCCCAGCATTTT.

The chain employs TRBV4-1 and TRBJ2-1; D call uncertain. This CDR3 comprises 13 residues. The germline V gene encodes CDR1 MGHRA and CDR2 YSYEKL. Trimming removed 0 bases from V and 5 bases from J, with 5 bases in between. In nucleotides, the CDR3 is TGCGCCAGCAGCCAAGATCCCCACAATGAGCAGTTCTTC. Its translation is CASSQDPHNEQFF.

This clonotype was recorded a few times. The chain employs TRBV20-1 and TRBJ1-1, with D possibly matching TRBD1 (6 bases). The CDR3 consists of 15 residues. Germline V lookup: CDR1 DFQATT, CDR2 SNEGSKA (reference sequence). V lost 6 bases, J lost 1 base, and 18 bases lay in between. CDR3 amino acids: CSAGGGTRSNTEAFF. DNA for the CDR3: TGCAGTGCCGGAGGCGGGACACGGTCGAACACTGAAGCTTTCTTT.

This clonotype has more than one count but fewer than ten. J is TRBJ2-7 and V is TRBV5-1; 10 bases map to TRBD1. CDR3 length: 14 amino acids. V trimming: 7 bases; J trimming: 2 bases; junction bases outside the gene matches: 6. Germline lookup yields CDR1 SGHRS and CDR2 YFSETQ. The CDR3 loop reads CASGSGQGTYEQYF. CDR3 nucleotides: TGCGCCAGCGGATCGGGACAGGGGACCTACGAGCAGTACTTC.